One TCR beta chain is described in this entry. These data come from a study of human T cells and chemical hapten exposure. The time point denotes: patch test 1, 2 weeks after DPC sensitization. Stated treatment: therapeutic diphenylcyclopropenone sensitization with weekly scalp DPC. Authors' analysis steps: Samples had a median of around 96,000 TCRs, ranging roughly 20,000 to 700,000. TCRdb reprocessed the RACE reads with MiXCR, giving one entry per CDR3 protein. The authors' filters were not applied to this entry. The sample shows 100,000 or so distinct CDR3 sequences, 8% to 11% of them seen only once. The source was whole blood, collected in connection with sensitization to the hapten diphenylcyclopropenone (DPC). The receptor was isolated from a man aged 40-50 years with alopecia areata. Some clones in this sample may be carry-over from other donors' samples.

CDR3 region: CASSPRLGDLDTQYF. The CDR3 DNA is TGCGCCAGCAGCCCCCGACTAGGGGATTTGGATACGCAGTATTTT. The chain has TRBV5-1 and TRBJ2-3; a possible D gene is TRBD2 (6 bases). Germline V gene data show CDR1 as SGHRS and CDR2 as YFSETQ. V was shortened by 4 bases and J by 6 bases, with 18 bases between the two germline ends. The CDR3 totals 15 residues.